Listed below are T cell receptor beta chains from one sample, sequenced in a study of blood T cell repertoires in COVID-19. Only in-frame clones appear in the TCRdb table, and some are missing; sequencing was by immunoSEQ multiplex PCR. Here the sample spans some 150,000 clones, under 90% being singletons. Sequencing was performed on peripheral blood. These receptors originate from a human donor in a cohort sampled during active COVID-19. CDR3s include the opening cysteine and the closing phenylalanine or tryptophan. The D gene is left open where the match is weak. Expanded clones are given a class, and other clones once, few, many or no size at all.

V gene,J gene,D gene,clone size,CDR3 protein,CDR3 DNA
TRBV7-3,TRBJ2-1,-,-,CASSLSGERYNEQFF,TGTGCCAGCAGCCTCTCAGGGGAGCGGTACAATGAGCAGTTCTTC
TRBV19,TRBJ1-2,TRBD1,few,CASNDQGASYTF,TGTGCCAGTAACGATCAGGGGGCGAGCTACACCTTC
TRBV27,TRBJ1-2,TRBD1,-,CASSPSQGPLNYGYTF,TGTGCCAGCAGCCCCTCACAGGGGCCCCTCAACTATGGCTACACCTTC
TRBV28,TRBJ1-3,TRBD1,-,CASRPGQDGNTIYF,TGTGCCAGCAGACCAGGACAGGACGGAAACACCATATATTTT
TRBV15,TRBJ2-5,TRBD2,-,CATSRESGGSSGTQYF,TGTGCCACCAGCAGAGAGAGTGGAGGTTCTAGCGGTACCCAGTACTTC
TRBV19,TRBJ1-2,-,-,CASSIDLEGVGGYTF,TGTGCCAGTAGTATAGATCTGGAAGGGGTCGGCGGCTACACCTTC
TRBV11-3,TRBJ2-3,TRBD1,-,CASSPRQGSTDTQYF,TGTGCCAGCAGTCCCCGACAGGGTAGCACAGATACGCAGTATTTT
TRBV2,TRBJ1-3,-,-,CASNRNRDTGDDTIYF,TGTGCCAGCAACAGAAACCGGGACACTGGTGATGACACCATATATTTT
TRBV4-2,TRBJ1-2,-,-,CASSQDGRHISF,TGTGCCAGCAGCCAAGATGGGAGGCACATCTCCTTC
TRBV6-1,TRBJ1-1,-,once,CASSEARGGYTEAFF,TGTGCCAGCAGTGAAGCGCGTGGGGGGTACACTGAAGCTTTCTTT
TRBV18,TRBJ2-2,TRBD2,-,CASSPSLAGYTGELFF,TGTGCCAGCTCACCGTCACTAGCGGGATACACCGGGGAGCTGTTTTTT
TRBV5-1,TRBJ1-1,-,few,CASSPRVQREAFF,TGCGCCAGCAGCCCCCGGGTCCAGAGAGAAGCTTTCTTT
TRBV18,TRBJ2-7,-,-,CASSTVTGYEQYF,TGTGCCAGCTCTACAGTGACAGGCTACGAGCAGTACTTC
TRBV4-2,TRBJ2-1,-,-,CASSQEEGPYNEQFF,TGTGCCAGCAGCCAAGAGGAGGGGCCCTACAATGAGCAGTTCTTC
TRBV5-8,TRBJ1-2,-,-,CASSFSGFYGYTF,TGTGCCAGCAGCTTTAGCGGGTTCTATGGCTACACCTTC
TRBV18,TRBJ1-3,TRBD1,few,CASSPAGQGAGNTIYF,TGTGCCAGCTCACCAGCGGGACAGGGGGCCGGAAACACCATATATTTT
TRBV19,TRBJ1-5,-,-,CASSINRDNQPQHF,TGTGCCAGTAGTATTAACAGGGACAATCAGCCCCAGCATTTT
TRBV20-1,TRBJ2-3,TRBD2,-,CSAGRLAGEYF,TGCAGTGCGGGAAGACTAGCGGGAGAGTATTTT
TRBV7-2,TRBJ2-6,-,once,CASSPQAGASGANVLTF,TGTGCCAGCAGCCCTCAGGCGGGGGCGTCTGGGGCCAACGTCCTGACTTTC
TRBV7-9,TRBJ1-2,-,-,CASSLGPYGYTF,TGTGCCAGCAGCCTTGGCCCCTATGGCTACACCTTC
TRBV12-3/TRBV12-4,TRBJ2-1,-,-,CASTQGLYNEQFF,TGTGCCAGCACGCAGGGGCTGTACAATGAGCAGTTCTTC
TRBV6-2/TRBV6-3,TRBJ1-1,-,-,CASSYSRQWVEAFF,TGTGCCAGCAGTTACTCGAGACAGTGGGTTGAAGCTTTCTTT
TRBV5-1,TRBJ1-1,-,-,CASSSWTDTEAFF,TGCGCCAGCAGCTCATGGACAGACACTGAAGCTTTCTTT
TRBV7-9,TRBJ2-2,-,-,CASSSAGTANTGELFF,TGTGCCAGCAGTTCGGCCGGGACTGCGAACACCGGGGAGCTGTTTTTT
TRBV7-8,TRBJ1-2,-,-,CASSSSGANYGYTF,TGTGCCAGCAGCTCCTCAGGGGCCAACTATGGCTACACCTTC
TRBV5-1,TRBJ2-1,TRBD2,-,CASSSTSGSSYNEQFF,TGCGCCAGCAGCTCGACTAGCGGGAGCTCCTACAATGAGCAGTTCTTC
TRBV5-1,TRBJ2-3,-,-,CASSLRTGADTQYF,TGCGCCAGCAGCTTGAGGACGGGGGCAGATACGCAGTATTTT
TRBV19,TRBJ1-1,-,-,CASSLTPEGGTEAFF,TGTGCCAGTAGTCTCACCCCCGAGGGGGGGACTGAAGCTTTCTTT
TRBV11-1,TRBJ1-1,-,-,CASSLEHVGARAFF,TGTGCCAGCAGCTTAGAGCACGTGGGGGCTCGAGCTTTCTTT
TRBV27,TRBJ1-3,TRBD1,-,CASSILQGAFDRNTIYF,TGTGCCAGCAGTATCCTACAGGGGGCATTTGATAGAAACACCATATATTTT
TRBV11-3,TRBJ2-1,-,-,CASSLEDTFYNEQFF,TGTGCCAGCAGCTTAGAGGACACCTTTTACAATGAGCAGTTCTTC
TRBV7-9,TRBJ1-2,-,-,CASSPRTATGGYTF,TGTGCCAGCAGCCCACGGACAGCGACGGGGGGCTACACCTTC
TRBV18,TRBJ2-7,-,-,CASSPQEYEQYF,TGTGCCAGCTCACCACAGGAGTACGAGCAGTACTTC
TRBV7-8,TRBJ1-6,TRBD1,-,CASSPSTGPRYNSPLHF,TGTGCCAGCAGCCCATCGACAGGGCCCCGATATAATTCACCCCTCCACTTT
TRBV6-2/TRBV6-3,TRBJ2-1,TRBD2,-,CASSYSWEGGKDDNEQFF,TGTGCCAGCAGTTACTCGTGGGAGGGCGGGAAGGACGACAATGAGCAGTTCTTC
TRBV4-1,TRBJ2-3,TRBD2,-,CASSQGWAGVTDTQYF,TGCGCCAGCAGCCAAGGCTGGGCGGGGGTCACAGATACGCAGTATTTT
TRBV19,TRBJ1-1,TRBD1,-,CASRTDRRVEAFF,TGTGCCAGTAGGACGGACAGGAGAGTGGAAGCTTTCTTT
TRBV2,TRBJ1-2,-,-,CASSSQGLTNYGYTF,TGTGCCAGCAGTTCACAGGGTCTGACTAACTATGGCTACACCTTC
TRBV9,TRBJ1-5,-,-,CASSRDSNQPQHF,TGTGCCAGCAGCCGGGATAGCAATCAGCCCCAGCATTTT
TRBV4-3,TRBJ1-4,-,-,CASSQDKGVGKLFF,TGCGCCAGCAGCCAAGATAAGGGGGTAGGAAAACTGTTTTTT
TRBV11-3,TRBJ1-5,-,-,CASSPDRNQPQHF,TGTGCCAGCAGCCCAGACAGGAATCAGCCCCAGCATTTT
TRBV5-1,TRBJ1-5,TRBD1,-,CASSPGQEGQPQHF,TGCGCCAGCAGCCCGGGACAGGAGGGTCAGCCCCAGCATTTT
TRBV2,TRBJ1-1,-,-,CASSLYEQAFF,TGTGCCAGCAGCCTTTATGAGCAAGCTTTCTTT
TRBV6-6,TRBJ1-2,TRBD1,-,CASSYGQGALGYTF,TGTGCCAGCAGTTATGGACAGGGGGCGCTCGGCTACACCTTC
TRBV7-9,TRBJ2-1,-,-,CASSLLRSSYNEQFF,TGTGCCAGCAGCTTATTGCGGAGCTCCTACAATGAGCAGTTCTTC
TRBV18,TRBJ1-2,-,-,CASSPTPGFSMGYTF,TGTGCCAGCTCACCTACGCCAGGGTTTAGTATGGGCTACACCTTC
TRBV6-5,TRBJ1-2,-,-,CATNPGPDYGYTF,TGTGCCACCAACCCTGGGCCGGACTATGGCTACACCTTC
TRBV24-1,TRBJ2-3,-,-,CATSGPPGVDTQYF,TGTGCCACCAGTGGTCCCCCGGGGGTAGATACGCAGTATTTT
TRBV5-4,TRBJ1-6,-,-,CASSFSHGGSPLHF,TGTGCCAGCAGCTTTAGTCACGGGGGTTCACCCCTCCACTTT
TRBV5-1,TRBJ2-5,-,-,CASSLAARETQYF,TGCGCCAGCAGCTTGGCCGCGCGGGAGACCCAGTACTTC
TRBV7-9,TRBJ2-1,TRBD2,-,CASSLGFPSPGGQFF,TGTGCCAGCAGCTTAGGCTTCCCCTCCCCGGGAGGACAGTTCTTC
TRBV5-3,TRBJ1-5,TRBD1,-,CARSLADRGNQPQHF,TGTGCCAGAAGCTTGGCCGACAGGGGCAATCAGCCCCAGCATTTT
TRBV14,TRBJ1-2,-,-,CASSQVRNYGYTF,TGTGCCAGCAGCCAAGTGCGCAACTATGGCTACACCTTC
TRBV4-3,TRBJ2-1,TRBD2,-,CASSHRRGAGGYNEQFF,TGCGCCAGCAGCCATAGGAGGGGAGCGGGAGGCTACAATGAGCAGTTCTTC
TRBV19,TRBJ1-5,-,-,CASSMTGPSNQPQHF,TGTGCCAGTAGTATGACAGGACCCAGCAATCAGCCCCAGCATTTT
TRBV16,TRBJ2-3,TRBD1,-,CASSQYIQGATDTQYF,TGTGCCAGCAGCCAATATATTCAGGGGGCAACAGATACGCAGTATTTT
TRBV2,TRBJ2-1,TRBD2,-,CASTQGLATYNEQFF,TGTGCCAGCACTCAGGGACTAGCGACCTACAATGAGCAGTTCTTC
TRBV2,TRBJ1-6,-,-,CASGPGRDSPLHF,TGTGCCAGCGGGCCGGGGAGGGATTCACCCCTCCACTTT
TRBV30,TRBJ1-1,-,-,CAWSQGSVTEAFF,TGTGCCTGGAGTCAGGGTTCGGTCACTGAAGCTTTCTTT
TRBV5-6,TRBJ1-2,-,-,CASSLDNREYGYTF,TGTGCCAGCAGCTTGGATAACAGGGAGTATGGCTACACCTTC